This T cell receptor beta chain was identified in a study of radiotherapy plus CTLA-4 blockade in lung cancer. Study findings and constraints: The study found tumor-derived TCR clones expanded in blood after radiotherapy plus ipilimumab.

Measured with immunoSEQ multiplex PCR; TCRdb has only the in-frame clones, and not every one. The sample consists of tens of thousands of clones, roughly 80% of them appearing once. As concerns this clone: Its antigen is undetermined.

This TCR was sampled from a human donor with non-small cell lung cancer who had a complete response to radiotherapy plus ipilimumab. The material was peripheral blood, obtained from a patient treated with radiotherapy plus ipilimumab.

CDR3 coding DNA: TGTGCCAGCAGCTCCCTTCGGGGGGCTACTGAAGCTTTCTTT. Amino acid sequence: CASSSLRGATEAFF. The chain is built from TRBV11-3 and TRBJ1-1; TRBD1 might be the D (6 bases). This CDR3 is 14 amino acids long. Trimming stripped 4 bases from V and 5 bases from J, with 14 bases between. Germline V gene lookup returns CDR1 SGHNT and CDR2 YENEEA.